Listed here are 8 T cell receptor beta chains from one sample, sequenced in a study of blood T cells in healthy people across ages (dated by TCRdb to the mid-2010s). Library preparation was by 5' RACE. Sequenced on an Illumina HiSeq 2500. The second PCR ran for roughly 6 to 11 cycles and used a J-beta primer mix along with a sample-barcoded 5' primer. The public reads were run again by TCRdb, first through fastp at Q25 and then through MiXCR, and only productive beta chains were kept. Each record represents a unique CDR3 protein, reported with the most common genes and DNA among its rows. This sample is represented by roughly 1.5 million distinct CDR3 sequences; approximately 39% of them were singletons. 4% of the sample is taken by the ten largest. Sequenced input: blood. These receptors were taken from a woman aged 18 to 35 in good health.

The rearrangement uses TRBV20-1 and TRBJ2-1; tentative D call: TRBD2 (6 bases). Germline V gene lookup returns CDR1 DFQATT and CDR2 SNEGSKA (reference sequence). The CDR3 consists of 16 residues. V was shortened by 6 bases and J by 4 bases, with 22 bases between the two germline ends. For the CDR3, the DNA is TGCAGTGCCGAACACATGGAGGGCGGGCTGTACAATGAGCAGTTCTTC. It codes for CSAEHMEGGLYNEQFF.

The rearrangement links TRBV5-1 to TRBJ2-7; TRBD1 might be the D (5 bases). CDR1 and CDR2 (germline): SGHRS, YFSETQ. The V end was cut by 7 bases, the J end by 6 bases, with 17 bases between. The CDR3 runs to 13 residues. The chain's CDR3 is CASGAVGDGEQYF. The DNA for the CDR3 is TGCGCCAGCGGGGCGGTTGGTGATGGCGAGCAGTACTTC.

A few counts support this clonotype. The gene calls are TRBV28 and TRBJ2-7, with no clear D. Between the trimmed V and J ends, which lost 2 bases and 5 bases, there was a span of 7 bases. The CDR3 covers 12 residues. From germline, CDR1 is MDHEN and CDR2 SYDVKM. The CDR3 region is CASSLSVHEQYF. The CDR3 DNA sequence: TGTGCCAGCAGTTTAAGTGTCCACGAGCAGTACTTC.

The V gene is TRBV12-3 or TRBV12-4, the J gene TRBJ2-7; no reliable D call. There are 12 residues in the CDR3. V was pared by 3 bases and J by 3 bases, with 6 bases between. CDR3 protein: CASSFRRYEQYF. For the CDR3, the DNA is TGTGCCAGCAGTTTTCGGCGCTACGAGCAGTACTTC.

This chain joins TRBV12-3 or TRBV12-4 and TRBJ2-2, with D unclear. CDR3 length: 14 amino acids. Trimming removed 6 bases from V and 10 bases from J, with 18 bases in between. The CDR3 reads CASSFSGRREELFF. CDR3 nucleotides: TGTGCCAGCAGCTTCTCTGGCCGCAGAGAGGAGCTGTTTTTT.

The chain joins TRBV7-2 to TRBJ2-1; 12 bases align to TRBD2. The CDR3 extends over 14 amino acids. Germline CDR1 reads SGHTA; CDR2 reads FQGNSA. V gave up 4 bases and J gave up 8 bases; unmatched junction bases: 3. The CDR3 spells CASSSSGGAYEQFF. CDR3 DNA: TGTGCCAGCAGCTCTAGCGGGGGGGCATATGAGCAGTTCTTC.

This chain links TRBV18 with TRBJ2-3; perhaps D is TRBD1 or TRBD2 (5 bases each). Germline CDR1 and CDR2: KGHSH and LQKENI. Trimming removed 6 bases from V and 6 bases from J, with 16 bases in between. The CDR3 is made up of 14 amino acids. The chain's CDR3 is CASSRDAGRDTQYF. CDR3 DNA sequence: TGTGCCAGCTCCCGGGACGCCGGCCGGGATACGCAGTATTTT.

This chain uses TRBV25-1 with TRBJ2-1; 8 bases agree with TRBD1. Germline V gene data show CDR1 as MGHDK and CDR2 as SYGVNS. The junction had 5 bases not matched to a gene; V was cut back by 7 bases and J by 3 bases. This CDR3 is 14 amino acids long. The CDR3 bases are TGTGCCAGCACGGGGACAGGACACTACAATGAGCAGTTCTTC. Translation: CASTGTGHYNEQFF.